The 13 T cell receptor beta chains reported below all come from one sample, sequenced in a study of T cells in Graves' hyperthyroidism and ophthalmopathy (dated by TCRdb to the late 2010s). The library was generated by multiplex PCR. TCRdb shows the sequencer as Illumina HiSeq 2000. The TCR beta CDR3 regions were amplified from RNA transcripts. The first round of RT-PCR for the TCR CDR3 was performed with the HTBI primer set and the Qiagen OneStep RT-PCR kit. TCRdb reprocessed the public reads (quality trimming at Q25 with fastp, clone calling with MiXCR) and kept in-frame beta chains. Every entry covers one CDR3 protein and lists the most common genes and DNA from its rows. Present in this sample are 600,000 or so distinct CDR3 sequences, approximately 44% of which were seen just once. Roughly 8.2% of the sample lies in the top ten. Sequencing was done on a sample of peripheral blood or thyroid tissue (not recorded which). Receptors originate from a young woman with Graves' hyperthyroidism. Donor details come from another sample of the same person, matched by shared clones.

The CDR3 DNA follows: TGTGCCACCTCCCAAAAGCGGAACAGGGGGGACTACACCTTC. Encoded protein: CATSQKRNRGDYTF. The V call is TRBV24-1, the J call TRBJ1-2; 8 bases are a match to TRBD1. J was trimmed by 10 bases and V by 9 bases; bases with no gene match: 15. The CDR3 is 14 amino acids. Germline assignment: CDR1 KGHDR and CDR2 SFDVKD.

The V and J genes are TRBV7-2 and TRBJ2-7, with 10 bases that match TRBD2. Germline assignment: CDR1 SGHTA and CDR2 FQGNSA. The CDR3 totals 15 residues. Trimming took 8 bases from V and 3 from J; bases not matched to a gene: 10. DNA for the CDR3: TGTGCCAGCTCAGTAGCGGGAGGAGGCGGCTACGAGCAGTACTTC. Protein sequence: CASSVAGGGGYEQYF.

This clonotype was seen repeatedly, ten times or more. The chain combines TRBV7-2 with TRBJ1-2; D call uncertain. Germline CDR1 SGHTA, CDR2 FQGNSA. The CDR3 contains 14 residues. V lost 1 base and J 5 bases, leaving 11 bases between the germline ends. In DNA, the CDR3 is TGTGCCAGCAGCTTAGTTCCAGGTCGATATGGCTACACCTTC. Its translation: CASSLVPGRYGYTF.

V usage is TRBV15 and J usage is TRBJ1-6, with TRBD1 matching 7 bases. The V gene's germline CDR1 is LNHNV and CDR2 YYDKDF (reference sequence). CDR3 length: 14 residues. V gave up 0 bases and J gave up 14 bases; unmatched junction bases: 7. The CDR3 is CATSRDGTAVTLHF. The CDR3 bases are TGTGCCACCAGCAGAGATGGGACAGCCGTCACCCTCCACTTT.

Remarks on this clonotype: The DNA is omitted, as the CDR3 cannot be located on it reliably, and the CDR3 follows TCRdb's listing. V is TRBV29-1 and J is TRBJ1-5; TRBD1 reflects the table's D call only, with no check against the DNA. With termini counted, the CDR3 has 18 amino acids. The germline V gene encodes CDR1 SQVTM and CDR2 ANQGSEA. CDR3 region: CSVRGQGDQTFGSGTQHF.

J is TRBJ1-1 and V is TRBV24-1; 7 nucleotides align to TRBD1. From germline, CDR1 is KGHDR and CDR2 SFDVKD. This CDR3 has 12 amino acids. V lost 2 bases and J lost 10; bases outside the gene matches: 3. The CDR3, as DNA: TGTGCCACCAGTGATTCGACAGGGAGAGCTTTCTTT. Encoded protein: CATSDSTGRAFF.

The chain uses TRBV24-1 and TRBJ2-1, with 7 bases lining up with TRBD1. After removal of 4 bases from V and 7 bases from J, the junction contained 9 bases not matched to a gene. The V gene's germline CDR1 is KGHDR and CDR2 SFDVKD. This CDR3 comprises 15 residues. Here the CDR3 reads CATSDLKGARNEQFF. CDR3 DNA sequence: TGTGCCACCAGTGACCTGAAGGGGGCGAGGAATGAGCAGTTCTTC.

This chain joins TRBV20-1 and TRBJ1-2; 7 bases are shared with TRBD1. The CDR3 runs to 13 residues. The ends lost 5 bases at V and 3 bases at J; junction bases unmatched: 6. Germline lookup yields CDR1 DFQATT and CDR2 SNEGSKA (reference sequence). Here the CDR3 DNA reads TGCAGTGCTGTAGGGGGCTGGGACTATGGCTACACCTTC. It yields the protein CSAVGGWDYGYTF.

The rearrangement links TRBV10-3 to TRBJ1-5, with D possibly matching TRBD1 (6 bases). The V gene's germline CDR1 is ENHRY and CDR2 SYGVKD. V was shortened by 4 bases and J by 2 bases, with 15 bases between the two germline ends. The CDR3 is 16 amino acids. The CDR3 coding sequence is TGTGCCATCAGTGCCTCAGGGGCGCGGGGCAATCAGCCCCAGCATTTT. Translated, it gives CAISASGARGNQPQHF.

There are many counts of this clonotype. The J gene is TRBJ1-2, the V gene TRBV2; tentative D call: TRBD1 (6 bases). With 9 bases removed from V and 3 bases from J, the gap between germline ends came to 11 bases. From germline, CDR1 is SNHLY and CDR2 FYNNEI. CDR3 length: 12 amino acids. The CDR3 DNA is TGTGCCAGTGAGGGGGGGCACTATGGCTACACCTTC. Translation gives CASEGGHYGYTF.

This rearrangement joins TRBV12-1 to TRBJ1-5. TRBV12-1 is a pseudogene locus. CDR3 length: 16 residues. Written as DNA, the CDR3 is TGTGCCAGCAGCTTTTTAAACAGCGAGATCAATCAGCCCCAGCATTTT. Translation: CASSFLNSEINQPQHF.

The V and J genes are TRBV2 and TRBJ2-5; 7 positions match TRBD1. Germline V gene data show CDR1 as SNHLY and CDR2 as FYNNEI. V gave up 6 bases and J gave up 5 bases; unmatched junction bases: 12. The CDR3 runs to 15 residues. The CDR3 sequence: CASRSRGTLGETQYF. In DNA form, the CDR3 reads TGTGCCAGCAGAAGCAGGGGGACCCTAGGGGAGACCCAGTACTTC. Supplemented by reference TRBV2 and TRBJ2-5, the full variable domain reads EPEVTQTPSHQVTQMGQEVILRCVPISNHLYFYWYRQILGQKVEFLVSFYNNEISEKSEIFDDQFSVERPDGSNFTLKIRSTKLEDSAMYFCASRSRGTLGETQYFGPGTRLLVL.

This clonotype was picked up many times. V and J are TRBV2 and TRBJ1-1, with D uncertain. From germline, CDR1 is SNHLY and CDR2 FYNNEI. Trimming removed 4 bases from V and 0 bases from J, with 6 bases in between. The CDR3 loop spans 13 amino acids. In DNA form, the CDR3 reads TGTGCCAGCAGTGGCGATGTGAACACTGAAGCTTTCTTT. Translating it yields CASSGDVNTEAFF.